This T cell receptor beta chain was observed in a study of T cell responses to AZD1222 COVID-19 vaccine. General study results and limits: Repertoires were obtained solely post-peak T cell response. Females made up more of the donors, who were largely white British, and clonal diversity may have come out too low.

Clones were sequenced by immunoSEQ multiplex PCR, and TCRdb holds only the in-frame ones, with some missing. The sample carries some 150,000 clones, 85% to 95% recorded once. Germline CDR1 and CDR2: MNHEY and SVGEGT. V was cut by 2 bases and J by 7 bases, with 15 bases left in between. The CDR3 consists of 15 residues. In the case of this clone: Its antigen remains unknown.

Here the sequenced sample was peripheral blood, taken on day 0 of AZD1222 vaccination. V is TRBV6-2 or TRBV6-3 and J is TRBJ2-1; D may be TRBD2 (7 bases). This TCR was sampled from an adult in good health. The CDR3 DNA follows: TGTGCCAGCAGTTACGGTCGCGGGGGCCTAAATGAGCAGTTCTTC. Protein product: CASSYGRGGLNEQFF.